Below, 24 T cell receptor beta chains from the same sample are listed, as sequenced in a study of shared clonotypes between healthy human individuals. Using immunoSEQ multiplex PCR, the repertoire was profiled, and TCRdb retains in-frame clones only, with some absent. This table holds about 2 million clones, over 85% found once. Cells designated naive CD8 were CD45RO-negative and were positively selected for CCR7, with terminally differentiated effector memory CD45RA+ cells excluded. The specimen sequenced was naive CD8+ T cells sorted from blood. The receptors shown here come from a man younger than 35 in good health.

V gene TRBV5-1 combines with J gene TRBJ2-7; possible D gene TRBD2, 5 bases. The CDR3 loop spans 16 amino acids. V lost 1 base to trimming and J lost 0 bases, with 14 bases between them. The germline V gene encodes CDR1 SGHRS and CDR2 YFSETQ. The CDR3 here is CASSLRGSATSYEQYF. CDR3 nucleotides: TGCGCCAGCAGCTTGCGAGGTAGCGCAACCTCCTACGAGCAGTACTTC.

Concerning this clone: At the DNA level, this CDR3 is encoded by other sequences in the same sample as well. The chain links TRBV25-1 to TRBJ2-1, with D maybe TRBD2 (5 bases). The V end was cut by 2 bases, the J end by 9 bases, with 5 bases between. The CDR3 runs 11 residues. CDR1 MGHDK and CDR2 SYGVNS come from the germline V gene. The CDR3 sequence is CASSERGEQFF. Written as DNA, the CDR3 is TGTGCCAGCAGTGAACGGGGTGAGCAGTTCTTC.

The V gene is TRBV19, the J gene TRBJ1-1; maybe TRBD1 (5 bases). The CDR3 runs 14 residues. V was shortened by 10 bases and J by 1 base, with 16 bases between the two germline ends. The V gene's germline CDR1 is LNHDA and CDR2 SQIVND (reference sequence). The DNA for the CDR3 is TGTGCCACCCTGGATCTTGGGGGGAACACTGAAGCTTTCTTT. Translation gives CATLDLGGNTEAFF. Together with reference TRBV19 and TRBJ1-1, the CDR3 gives the full variable domain: DGGITQSPKYLFRKEGQNVTLSCEQNLNHDAMYWYRQDPGQGLRLIYYSQIVNDFQKGDIAEGYSVSREKKESFPLTVTSAQKNPTAFYLCATLDLGGNTEAFFGQGTRLTVV.

This chain links TRBV6-1 with TRBJ2-2; 11 bases map to TRBD1. The germline gives CDR1 MNHNS, CDR2 SASEGT. This CDR3 contains 15 residues. V was pared by 6 bases and J by 7 bases, with 7 bases of the junction left unmatched. The CDR3 DNA reads as TGTGCCAGCAGCGCCGGACAGGGGGCAAGCGGGGAGCTGTTTTTT. Encoded protein: CASSAGQGASGELFF.

The chain carries TRBV4-1 and TRBJ1-3, with D unresolved. Germline CDR1 reads MGHRA; CDR2 reads YSYEKL. The CDR3 is made up of 17 amino acids. V was clipped by 4 bases and J by 0 bases, with 16 bases between them. The CDR3 DNA sequence: TGCGCCAGCAGCCCAACGGCCGGGCTTTACTCTGGAAACACCATATATTTT. It is translated as CASSPTAGLYSGNTIYF.

Turning to this clone: Additional DNA sequences in this sample encode the identical CDR3. V usage is TRBV27 and J usage is TRBJ1-5; D gene uncertain. The CDR3 runs to 14 residues. Deletions cut 5 bases from V and 1 base from J, with 9 bases between. The germline CDR1 and CDR2 sequences are MNHEY and SMNVEV (reference sequence). The CDR3 loop reads CASSTGGSNQPQHF. CDR3 coding DNA: TGTGCCAGCAGTACGGGAGGAAGCAATCAGCCCCAGCATTTT.

Points on this clone: Other DNA variants within this sample encode the same CDR3. The chain links TRBV5-1 to TRBJ2-3; D not resolved. The CDR3 is made up of 11 amino acids. The V gene lost 2 bases and the J gene lost 6 bases, with 4 bases spanning the gap. The V gene's germline CDR1 is SGHRS and CDR2 YFSETQ. The CDR3 DNA reads TGCGCCAGCAGCTTCGGGGATACGCAGTATTTT. It translates to CASSFGDTQYF.

The V and J genes are TRBV13 and TRBJ2-7; the match to TRBD2 covers 7 bases. Trimming removed 5 bases from V and 5 bases from J; junction bases left unmatched: 6. The CDR3 sequence is 13 residues long. Germline V gene sequence: CDR1 PRHDT, CDR2 FYEKMQ (reference sequence). CDR3 in amino acids: CASSPYTSDEQYF. The CDR3 DNA is TGTGCCAGCAGCCCCTATACTAGCGACGAGCAGTACTTC.

Notes on this clone: Other DNA sequences in the sample encode the same CDR3. This sequence joins TRBV28 and TRBJ2-3, with D tentatively TRBD2 (6 bases). There are 15 residues in the CDR3. The V and J ends lost 2 bases and 0 bases respectively, with 9 bases between them. The germline gives CDR1 MDHEN, CDR2 SYDVKM. The CDR3 reads CASSLAGSSTDTQYF. The CDR3 nucleotides read TGTGCCAGCAGTTTAGCGGGATCTAGCACAGATACGCAGTATTTT.

The chain employs TRBV15 and TRBJ2-7, with 14 bases fitting TRBD2. Germline CDR1 is LNHNV and CDR2 is YYDKDF (reference sequence). The CDR3 extends over 17 amino acids. Trimming at V came to 5 bases and at J to 6 bases, leaving 12 bases not matched to a gene. The CDR3 DNA sequence: TGTGCCACCAGCGAAGAACGCTTGGGACTAGCGGGAGCCGAGCAGTACTTC. Residues: CATSEERLGLAGAEQYF.

This rearrangement joins TRBV6-5 to TRBJ1-1, with D perhaps TRBD1 (5 bases). V lost 7 bases and J 0 bases, leaving 12 bases between the germline ends. This CDR3 has 14 amino acids. Germline V gene lookup returns CDR1 MNHEY and CDR2 SVGAGI. CDR3 coding DNA: TGTGCCAGCACCCTCGGGGGGATGAACACTGAAGCTTTCTTT. This sequence encodes CASTLGGMNTEAFF.

The CDR3 nucleotides are TGTGCCAGCAGCGAACTGTCGGACTCGCCGGGGCAGTACTTC. Translated, it gives CASSELSDSPGQYF. The rearrangement uses TRBV6-5 and TRBJ2-7; D is possibly TRBD2 (5 bases). This CDR3 comprises 14 residues. Germline lookup yields CDR1 MNHEY and CDR2 SVGAGI. Between the trimmed V and J ends, which lost 6 bases and 9 bases, there was a span of 21 bases.

This chain links TRBV6-1 with TRBJ1-1, with D unclear. The CDR3 totals 15 residues. The germline V gene encodes CDR1 MNHNS and CDR2 SASEGT. Trimming took 4 bases from V and 3 from J, leaving 15 bases between them. As DNA, the CDR3 is TGTGCCAGCAGTGTCCTGTCTCACGCGGACACTGAAGCTTTCTTT. It encodes CASSVLSHADTEAFF.

The chain is built from TRBV9 and TRBJ1-6, with TRBD1 as a possible D gene (5 bases). Trimming cost V 2 bases and J 10 bases, with 16 bases left between them. In germline, CDR1 is SGDLS, CDR2 YYNGEE. This CDR3 region has 15 residues. Here the CDR3 DNA reads TGTGCCAGCAGCGTGAAGGGGTTGAAAGGCTCACCCCTCCACTTT. Amino acid sequence: CASSVKGLKGSPLHF.

As regards this clone: Other DNA variants within this sample encode the same CDR3. This chain uses TRBV2 with TRBJ2-7; TRBD1 matches at 10 bases. Germline loops: CDR1 SNHLY, CDR2 FYNNEI. The CDR3 is 15 amino acids. The junction had 4 bases not matched to a gene; V was cut back by 4 bases and J by 1 base. The CDR3 protein is CASSAPGQGSYEQYF. The CDR3, as DNA: TGTGCCAGCAGTGCGCCGGGACAGGGGTCCTACGAGCAGTACTTC.

This clone was detected once. V and J are TRBV4-1 and TRBJ2-1; TRBD2 matches at 7 bases. V was pared by 3 bases and J by 4 bases, with 9 bases of the junction left unmatched. The CDR3 contains 16 residues. The V gene's germline CDR1 is MGHRA and CDR2 YSYEKL. The CDR3 bases are TGCGCCAGCAGCCATGCCGGGACTACGTTATACAATGAGCAGTTCTTC. This sequence encodes CASSHAGTTLYNEQFF.

The V call is TRBV5-4, the J call TRBJ2-7, with 11 nucleotides matching TRBD1. The CDR3 has 14 residues. The germline CDR1 and CDR2 sequences are SGHNT and YYREEE (reference sequence). The J segment lost 3 bases and the V segment lost 3 bases, leaving 2 bases of the junction unmatched. The CDR3 loop reads CASSWGQGDYEQYF. The DNA of the CDR3 is TGTGCCAGCAGCTGGGGACAGGGGGACTACGAGCAGTACTTC.

V gene TRBV2 combines with J gene TRBJ2-2; either TRBD1 or TRBD2 may fit D (6 bases each). CDR3 size: 15 residues. Germline V CDR1 and CDR2: SNHLY, FYNNEI. V lost 4 bases, J lost 3 bases, and 12 bases lay in between. Written as DNA, the CDR3 is TGTGCCAGCAGTGGAGAGGGGGGTCACACCGGGGAGCTGTTTTTT. The encoded protein is CASSGEGGHTGELFF.

In its sample, this clone was seen once. The chain employs TRBV29-1 and TRBJ2-3; D tentatively reads TRBD1 or TRBD2 (6 bases each). Germline loops: CDR1 SQVTM, CDR2 ANQGSEA. The CDR3 contains 13 residues. V lost 7 bases and J 2 bases, leaving 13 bases between the germline ends. The CDR3 here is CSAAGHTTDTQYF. The CDR3 DNA reads TGCAGCGCGGCGGGACACACCACAGATACGCAGTATTTT.

V gene TRBV14 combines with J gene TRBJ2-7; tentatively, D is TRBD1 (7 bases). V was pared by 3 bases and J by 7 bases, with 16 bases between. Germline CDR1 is SGHDN and CDR2 is FVKESK. This CDR3 spans 14 amino acids. The CDR3 spells CASSQWTGAGEQYF. As DNA, the CDR3 is TGTGCCAGCAGCCAGTGGACAGGTGCGGGGGAGCAGTACTTC.

The rearrangement uses TRBV29-1 and TRBJ2-3; D is undetermined. Trimming took 3 bases from V and 5 from J, leaving 3 bases between them. In germline, CDR1 is SQVTM, CDR2 ANQGSEA. The CDR3 extends over 10 amino acids. CDR3 sequence: CSVEEDTQYF. The CDR3 DNA reads TGCAGCGTTGAGGAAGATACGCAGTATTTT.

This chain joins TRBV5-6 and TRBJ2-2; TRBD2 is a possible D gene (6 bases). V was clipped by 3 bases and J by 6 bases, with 12 bases between them. CDR3 length: 14 residues. Germline V CDR1 and CDR2: SGHDT, YYEEEE. This CDR3 is CASSSNGGPGELFF. The CDR3 coding sequence is TGTGCCAGCAGCTCCAACGGGGGTCCCGGGGAGCTGTTTTTT.

The rearrangement uses TRBV7-9 and TRBJ2-1, with 9 positions matching TRBD2. CDR3 length: 16 amino acids. The junction had 5 bases not matched to a gene; V was cut back by 1 base and J by 4 bases. Germline V gene sequence: CDR1 SEHNR, CDR2 FQNEAQ (reference sequence). The CDR3 loop is CASSLVLAGSYNEQFF. CDR3 sequence (DNA): TGTGCCAGCAGCTTAGTTCTAGCGGGATCGTACAATGAGCAGTTCTTC.

The rearrangement links TRBV9 to TRBJ1-2; TRBD1 might be the D (5 bases). Germline assignment: CDR1 SGDLS and CDR2 YYNGEE. Trimming shortened V by 4 bases and J by 5 bases, and 15 bases separated the two germline ends. This CDR3 is built from 14 residues. CDR3 sequence reads: CASSSRDYLYGYTF. CDR3 coding DNA: TGTGCCAGCAGCAGCCGGGACTACCTATATGGCTACACCTTC.